Below, one T cell receptor (beta chain) is given with its context. Its antigen remains unknown. The V gene lost 3 bases and the J gene lost 2 bases, with 14 bases spanning the gap. The CDR3 extends over 15 amino acids. The V gene's germline CDR1 is DFQATT and CDR2 SNEGSKA (reference sequence). The data originate from a study of vaccination and CD4 T cells after COVID-19. Study summary: Control cultures received a CEFX pool, an HIV-1 Nef pool, or no peptide. Study-wide points: Although the median of SARS-CoV-2-reactive clonotypes rose from around 20 to 38, the change was not significant.

Specified treatment: approximately 10-day PBMC culture with coronavirus spike peptide pools or control peptides (ViraFEST assay). Sequenced with the Oncomine TCR Beta short-read assay was DNA taken from cultured CD4+ T cells. TCRdb ran MiXCR on the PCR reads and lists one entry per CDR3 protein. The sample consists of 13,000 or so distinct CDR3 sequences, 45% to 65% of them appearing once. Material for sequencing was CD4+ T cells from blood, cultured in vitro. V gene TRBV20-1 combines with J gene TRBJ1-5; tentatively, D is TRBD1 (6 bases). The TCR comes from a human donor who had recovered from COVID-19. The CDR3 reads CSASLGGAGNQPQHF. The CDR3 region has the DNA TGCAGTGCTAGCCTTGGGGGCGCGGGCAATCAGCCCCAGCATTTT.